Listed below are T cell receptor beta chains from one sample, sequenced in a study of Graves' ophthalmopathy and Graves' hyperthyroidism. TCRdb redid the calling of the multiplex PCR reads with MiXCR, one entry per CDR3 protein. The sample contains around 1.1 million distinct CDR3 sequences, 35% to 40% of which appear only once. The sequencing input was peripheral blood or thyroid tissue (not recorded which). Source of these receptors: an adult man with Graves' hyperthyroidism. CDR3s include the opening cysteine and the closing phenylalanine or tryptophan. Each record gives: clone size, V gene, J gene, D gene, CDR3 protein, CDR3 DNA. A D gene is named only where the DNA matches it firmly. Size is omitted from some rows. Given values are once, few, many or a class for expanded clones.

-,TRBV15,TRBJ2-2,-,CATSRDAGELFF,TGTGCCACCAGCAGAGATGCCGGGGAGCTGTTTTTT
-,TRBV11-2,TRBJ1-4,-,CASSLADIGNEKLLF,TGTGCCAGCAGCTTAGCGGATATCGGAAATGAAAAACTGCTTTTT
-,TRBV10-3,TRBJ2-3,TRBD2,CAISLTSGGDTQYF,TGTGCCATCAGCCTGACTAGCGGGGGAGATACGCAGTATTTT
-,TRBV5-1,TRBJ2-7,TRBD2,CASSFTGTSSSEQYF,TGCGCCAGCAGCTTCACCGGGACTAGCTCCTCCGAGCAGTACTTC
many,TRBV5-6,TRBJ1-1,-,CASSPTGVPEAFF,TGTGCCAGCAGCCCAACAGGTGTTCCCGAAGCTTTCTTT
-,TRBV19,TRBJ2-5,-,CASSIGEGWRPWETQYF,TGTGCCAGTAGTATCGGCGAGGGCTGGAGGCCATGGGAGACCCAGTACTTC
few,TRBV20-1,TRBJ2-7,TRBD1,CSAKMSGQGNYEQYF,TGCAGTGCTAAGATGTCCGGACAGGGGAACTACGAGCAGTACTTC
-,TRBV6-5,TRBJ2-5,-,CASTQDRRGNQPQYF,TGTGCCAGCACTCAAGACCGGAGGGGCAATCAGCCCCAGTACTTC
many,TRBV7-8,TRBJ2-5,-,CASSGRTKQETQYF,TGTGCCAGCAGCGGGAGGACGAAACAAGAGACCCAGTACTTC
many,TRBV20-1,TRBJ1-4,-,CSARGQRPNEKLFF,TGCAGTGCTAGGGGACAACGGCCAAATGAAAAACTGTTTTTT
-,TRBV28,TRBJ2-5,-,CASSLGPSWGVTQYF,TGTGCCAGCAGTTTAGGTCCTAGCTGGGGCGTGACCCAGTACTTC
many,TRBV20-1,TRBJ1-4,-,CSARDLAASNEKLFF,TGCAGTGCTAGAGATCTTGCAGCTTCTAATGAAAAACTGTTTTTT
few,TRBV6-5,TRBJ2-7,-,CASNHANSYEQYF,TGTGCCAGCAACCACGCAAACAGCTACGAGCAGTACTTC
many,TRBV20-1,TRBJ2-5,-,CSARLGVQETQYF,TGCAGTGCTCGACTTGGGGTGCAAGAGACCCAGTACTTC
-,TRBV2,TRBJ1-1,-,CASSHSGAGPEAFF,TGTGCCAGCAGCCATAGCGGGGCGGGACCTGAAGCTTTCTTT
-,TRBV7-9,TRBJ1-2,-,CASAPDDGYTF,TGTGCCAGTGCCCCTGACGATGGCTACACCTTC
once,TRBV2,TRBJ2-5,TRBD1,CASIEDREETQYF,TGTGCCAGCATCGAGGACAGGGAAGAGACCCAGTACTTC
few,TRBV5-1,TRBJ2-2,-,CASSLAGAVGTGELFF,TGCGCCAGCAGCTTGGCCGGGGCCGTGGGCACCGGGGAGCTGTTTTTT
many,TRBV20-1,TRBJ1-6,TRBD1,CSARDGGQSNNSPLHF,TGCAGTGCTAGAGATGGGGGACAGTCCAATAATTCACCCCTCCACTTT
few,TRBV19,TRBJ2-7,TRBD2,CASRPHGGGSDEQYF,TGTGCCAGTAGACCCCATGGGGGGGGTTCGGACGAGCAGTACTTC
few,TRBV24-1,TRBJ2-5,-,CATASGARYETQYF,TGTGCCACCGCCTCAGGGGCTCGGTACGAGACCCAGTACTTC
many,TRBV18,TRBJ1-1,-,CASSSNTDTEAFF,TGTGCCAGCTCATCCAACACAGACACTGAAGCTTTCTTT
once,TRBV9,TRBJ2-6,-,CASSVEGGYVLTF,TGTGCCAGCAGCGTAGAGGGGGGCTACGTCCTGACTTTC
many,TRBV7-9,TRBJ2-5,-,CASSPPGHQETQYF,TGTGCCAGCAGCCCCCCGGGGCACCAAGAGACCCAGTACTTC
many,TRBV9,TRBJ1-4,TRBD1,CASSVAGTAYEKLFF,TGTGCCAGCAGCGTAGCCGGGACAGCCTATGAAAAACTGTTTTTT
once,TRBV20-1,TRBJ1-5,-,CSARAENQPQHF,TGCAGTGCTAGAGCAGAGAATCAGCCCCAGCATTTT
many,TRBV7-9,TRBJ2-7,TRBD2,CASSFPSGRSNEQYF,TGTGCCAGCAGCTTTCCTAGCGGCCGATCAAACGAGCAGTACTTC
-,TRBV4-3,TRBJ2-7,-,CASSQDRSGYEQCF,TGCGCCAGCAGCCAAGATAGATCGGGCTACGAGCAGTGCTTC
many,TRBV10-3,TRBJ2-2,-,CAIGETSGELFF,TGTGCCATCGGGGAGACTTCCGGGGAGCTGTTTTTT
once,TRBV20-1,TRBJ2-7,-,CSASPDTSSYEQYF,TGCAGTGCTAGTCCCGACACGAGCTCCTACGAGCAGTACTTC
many,TRBV7-9,TRBJ1-6,-,CASSASMGPRYSPLHF,TGTGCCAGCAGCGCGTCGATGGGGCCTCGTTATTCACCCCTCCACTTT
few,TRBV6-6,TRBJ2-5,TRBD2,CASSAGLAGGQTQYF,TGCGCCAGCAGTGCCGGACTAGCGGGAGGTCAGACCCAGTACTTC
many,TRBV20-1,TRBJ1-5,TRBD1,CSADGTGYGSNQPQHF,TGCAGTGCTGATGGGACAGGGTATGGGAGCAATCAGCCCCAGCATTTT
-,TRBV10-3,TRBJ1-3,-,CAISLTRGGGNTIYF,TGTGCCATCAGTCTTACCAGGGGCGGTGGAAACACCATATATTTT
-,TRBV15,TRBJ1-5,TRBD1,CAASSPGTGGQPQHF,TGTGCCGCCAGCAGTCCTGGGACAGGGGGTCAGCCCCAGCATTTT
-,TRBV7-9,TRBJ2-7,TRBD1,CASSQGAGGFEQYF,TGCGCCAGCAGCCAAGGAGCAGGGGGCTTCGAGCAGTACTTC
-,TRBV7-9,TRBJ2-5,-,CASRAWGAKETQYF,TGTGCCAGCCGGGCTTGGGGAGCCAAAGAGACCCAGTACTTC
-,TRBV6-6,TRBJ2-5,-,CASSSTPDRVIQETQYF,TGTGCCAGCAGTTCCACACCGGACAGAGTAATCCAAGAGACCCAGTACTTC
once,TRBV7-2,TRBJ2-5,TRBD2,CASAPSSGNSETQYF,TGTGCCAGCGCCCCCTCTAGCGGGAATTCAGAGACCCAGTACTTC
-,TRBV4-2,TRBJ1-3,-,CASSREPRSSGNTIYF,TGTGCCAGCAGTCGGGAGCCGCGAAGCTCTGGAAACACCATATATTTT
once,TRBV7-9,TRBJ2-7,TRBD2,CASNPGTSGFHEQYF,TGTGCCAGCAACCCAGGGACTAGCGGGTTTCACGAGCAGTACTTC
-,TRBV10-3,TRBJ1-6,-,CASSLSGGRFNSPLHF,TGTGCCAGCAGTTTATCCGGCGGCCGGTTCAATTCACCCCTCCACTTT
-,TRBV7-9,TRBJ1-1,TRBD1,CASRPGTGREAFF,TGTGCCAGCAGGCCAGGGACAGGCCGTGAAGCTTTCTTT